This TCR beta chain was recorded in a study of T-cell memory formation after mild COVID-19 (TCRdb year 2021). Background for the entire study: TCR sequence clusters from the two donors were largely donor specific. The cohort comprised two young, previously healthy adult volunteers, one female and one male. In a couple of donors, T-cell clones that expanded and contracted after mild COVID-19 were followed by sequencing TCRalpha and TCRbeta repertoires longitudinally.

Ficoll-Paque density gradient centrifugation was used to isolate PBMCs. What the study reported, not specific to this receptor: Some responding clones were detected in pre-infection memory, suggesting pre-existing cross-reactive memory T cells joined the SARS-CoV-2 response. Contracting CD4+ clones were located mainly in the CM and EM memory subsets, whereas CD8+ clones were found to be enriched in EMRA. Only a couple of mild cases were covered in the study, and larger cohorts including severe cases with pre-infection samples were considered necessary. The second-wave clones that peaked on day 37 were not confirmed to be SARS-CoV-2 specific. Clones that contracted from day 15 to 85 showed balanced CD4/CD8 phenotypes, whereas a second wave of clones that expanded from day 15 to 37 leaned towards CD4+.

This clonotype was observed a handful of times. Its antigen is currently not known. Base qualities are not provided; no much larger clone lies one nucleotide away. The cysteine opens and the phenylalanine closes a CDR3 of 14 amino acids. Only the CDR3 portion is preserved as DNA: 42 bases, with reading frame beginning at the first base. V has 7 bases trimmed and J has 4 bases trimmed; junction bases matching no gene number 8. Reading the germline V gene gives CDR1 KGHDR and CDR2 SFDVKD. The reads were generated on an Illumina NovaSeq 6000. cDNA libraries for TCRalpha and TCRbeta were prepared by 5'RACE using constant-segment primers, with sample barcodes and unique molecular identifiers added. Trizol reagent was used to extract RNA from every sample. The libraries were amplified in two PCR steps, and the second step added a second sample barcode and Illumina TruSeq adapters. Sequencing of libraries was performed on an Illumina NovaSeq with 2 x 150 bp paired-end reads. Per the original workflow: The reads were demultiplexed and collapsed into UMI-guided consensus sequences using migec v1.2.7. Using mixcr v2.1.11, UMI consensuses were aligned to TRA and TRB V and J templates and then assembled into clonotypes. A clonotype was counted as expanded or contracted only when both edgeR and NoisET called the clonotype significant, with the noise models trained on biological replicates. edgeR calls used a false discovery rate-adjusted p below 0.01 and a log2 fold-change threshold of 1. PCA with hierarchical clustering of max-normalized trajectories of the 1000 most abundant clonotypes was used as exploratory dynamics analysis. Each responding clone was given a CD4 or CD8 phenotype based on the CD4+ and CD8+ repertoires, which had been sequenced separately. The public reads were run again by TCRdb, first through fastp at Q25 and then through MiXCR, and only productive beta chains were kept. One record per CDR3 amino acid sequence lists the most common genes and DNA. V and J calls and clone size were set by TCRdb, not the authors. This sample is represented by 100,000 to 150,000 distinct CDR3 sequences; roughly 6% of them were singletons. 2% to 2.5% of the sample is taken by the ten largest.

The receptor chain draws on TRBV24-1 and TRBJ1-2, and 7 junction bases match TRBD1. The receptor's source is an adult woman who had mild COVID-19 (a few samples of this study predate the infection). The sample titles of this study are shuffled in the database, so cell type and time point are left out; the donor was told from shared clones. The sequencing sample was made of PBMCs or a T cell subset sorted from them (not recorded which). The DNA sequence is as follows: TGTGCCACCAGCGGGACAGCATATTCCTATGGCTACACCTTC. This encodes CATSGTAYSYGYTF.